Described below is a single T cell receptor (beta chain) sequence and its context. The assay was immunoSEQ multiplex PCR, and TCRdb's table has in-frame clones only and misses some. The sample yields 150,000 to 200,000 clones, about four fifths seen once. All enrollees were about 18 to 90 years old and from around 25 US areas. The sample is drawn from a study of blood T cell repertoires in COVID-19. For the study at large: Italy, Spain and the United States were the sources of the convalescent and acute COVID-19 samples. The analysed material was cDNA or gDNA that came from T cells, B-cell-depleted T cells, or PBMCs.

Germline V gene lookup returns CDR1 SGHNT and CDR2 YYREEE (reference sequence). V lost 2 bases to trimming and J lost 5 bases; unmatched junction nucleotides: 14. This CDR3 comprises 18 residues. The clonotype was recovered from a man aged 50-60 years who had recovered from COVID-19. This chain uses TRBV5-4 with TRBJ2-3; 10 bases map to TRBD2. Sequencing was performed on PBMCs or T cells enriched from blood (not recorded which). For the CDR3, the DNA is TGTGCCAGCAGCTTACCCACTAGAAGCGGGGGGGTAGGAGATACGCAGTATTTT. Its translation: CASSLPTRSGGVGDTQYF.